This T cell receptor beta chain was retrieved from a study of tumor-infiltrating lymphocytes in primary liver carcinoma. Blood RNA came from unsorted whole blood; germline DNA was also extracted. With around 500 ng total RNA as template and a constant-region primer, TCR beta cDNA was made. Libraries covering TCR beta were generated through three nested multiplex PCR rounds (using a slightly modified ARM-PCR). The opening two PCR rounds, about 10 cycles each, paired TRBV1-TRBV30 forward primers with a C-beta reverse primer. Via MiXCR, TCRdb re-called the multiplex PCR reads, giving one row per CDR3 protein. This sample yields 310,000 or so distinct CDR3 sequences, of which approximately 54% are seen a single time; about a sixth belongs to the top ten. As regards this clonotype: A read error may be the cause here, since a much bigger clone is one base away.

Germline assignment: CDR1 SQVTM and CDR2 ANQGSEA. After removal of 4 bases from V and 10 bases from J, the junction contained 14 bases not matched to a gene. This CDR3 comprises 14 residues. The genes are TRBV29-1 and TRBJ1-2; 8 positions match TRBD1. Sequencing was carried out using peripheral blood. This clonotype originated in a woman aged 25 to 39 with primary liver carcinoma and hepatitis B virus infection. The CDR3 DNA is TGCAGCGTTGGTTCGGACAGGGTTTGGGATGCCTACACCTTC. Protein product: CSVGSDRVWDAYTF.